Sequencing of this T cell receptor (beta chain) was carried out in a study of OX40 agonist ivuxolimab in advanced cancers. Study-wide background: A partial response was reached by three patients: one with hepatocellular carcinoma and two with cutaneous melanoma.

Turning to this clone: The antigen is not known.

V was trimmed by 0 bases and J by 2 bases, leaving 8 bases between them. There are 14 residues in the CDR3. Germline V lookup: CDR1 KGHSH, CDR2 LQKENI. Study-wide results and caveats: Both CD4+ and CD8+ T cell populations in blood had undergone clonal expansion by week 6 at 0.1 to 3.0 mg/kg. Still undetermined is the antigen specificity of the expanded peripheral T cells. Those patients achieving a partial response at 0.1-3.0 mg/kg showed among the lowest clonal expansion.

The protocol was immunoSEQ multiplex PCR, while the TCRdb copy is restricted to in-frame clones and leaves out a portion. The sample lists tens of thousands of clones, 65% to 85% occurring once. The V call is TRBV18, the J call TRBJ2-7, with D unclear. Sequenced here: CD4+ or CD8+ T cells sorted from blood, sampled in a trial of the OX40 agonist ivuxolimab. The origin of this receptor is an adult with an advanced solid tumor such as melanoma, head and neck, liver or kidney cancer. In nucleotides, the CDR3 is TGTGCCAGCTCACCACCGTACAGAGCCTACGAGCAGTACTTC. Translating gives CASSPPYRAYEQYF.